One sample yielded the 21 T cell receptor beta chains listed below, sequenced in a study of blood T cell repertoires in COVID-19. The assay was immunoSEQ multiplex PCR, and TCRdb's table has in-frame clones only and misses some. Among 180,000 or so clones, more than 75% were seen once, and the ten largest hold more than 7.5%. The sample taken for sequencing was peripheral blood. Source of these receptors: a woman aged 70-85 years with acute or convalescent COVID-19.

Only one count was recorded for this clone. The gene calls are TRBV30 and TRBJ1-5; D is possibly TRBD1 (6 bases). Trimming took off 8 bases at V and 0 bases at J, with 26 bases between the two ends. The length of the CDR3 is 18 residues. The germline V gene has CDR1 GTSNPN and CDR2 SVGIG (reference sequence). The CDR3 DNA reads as TGTGCCCCCTGGGGCGGTGGCAGGGGCTTCTATAGCAATCAGCCCCAGCATTTT. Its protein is CAPWGGGRGFYSNQPQHF. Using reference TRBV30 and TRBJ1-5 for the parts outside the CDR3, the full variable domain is SQTIHQWPATLVQPVGSPLSLECTVEGTSNPNLYWYRQAAGRGLQLLFYSVGIGQISSEVPQNLSASRPQDRQFILSSKKLLLSDSGFYLCAPWGGGRGFYSNQPQHFGDGTRLSIL.

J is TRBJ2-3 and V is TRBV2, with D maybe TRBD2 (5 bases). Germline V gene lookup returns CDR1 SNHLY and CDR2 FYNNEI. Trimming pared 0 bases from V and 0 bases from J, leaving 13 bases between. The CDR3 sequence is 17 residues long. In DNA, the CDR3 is TGTGCCAGCAGTGAAGCGGCTAGCAGGCGTAGCACAGATACGCAGTATTTT. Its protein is CASSEAASRRSTDTQYF. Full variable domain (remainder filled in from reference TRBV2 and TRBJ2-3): EPEVTQTPSHQVTQMGQEVILRCVPISNHLYFYWYRQILGQKVEFLVSFYNNEISEKSEIFDDQFSVERPDGSNFTLKIRSTKLEDSAMYFCASSEAASRRSTDTQYFGPGTRLTVL.

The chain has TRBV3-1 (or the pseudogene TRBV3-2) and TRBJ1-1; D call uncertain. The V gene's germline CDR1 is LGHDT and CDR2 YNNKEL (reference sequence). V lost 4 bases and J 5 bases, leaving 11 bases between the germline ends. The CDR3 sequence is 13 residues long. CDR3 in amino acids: CASSLDPRTEAFF. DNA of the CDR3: TGTGCCAGCAGCCTCGACCCGAGGACTGAAGCTTTCTTT.

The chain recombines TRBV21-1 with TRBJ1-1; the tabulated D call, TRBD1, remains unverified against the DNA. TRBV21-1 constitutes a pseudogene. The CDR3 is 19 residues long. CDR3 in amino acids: CASSKDGGRDRGKDTEAFF. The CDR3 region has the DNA TGTGCCAGCAGCAAAGACGGTGGCAGGGACAGGGGAAAGGACACTGAAGCTTTCTTT.

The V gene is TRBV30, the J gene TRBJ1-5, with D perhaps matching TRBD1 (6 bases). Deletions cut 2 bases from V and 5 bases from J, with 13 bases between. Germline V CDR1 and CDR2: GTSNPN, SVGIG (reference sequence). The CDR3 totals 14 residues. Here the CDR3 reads CAWSQKGVDQPQHF. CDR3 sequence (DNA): TGTGCCTGGAGTCAAAAGGGGGTGGATCAGCCCCAGCATTTT.

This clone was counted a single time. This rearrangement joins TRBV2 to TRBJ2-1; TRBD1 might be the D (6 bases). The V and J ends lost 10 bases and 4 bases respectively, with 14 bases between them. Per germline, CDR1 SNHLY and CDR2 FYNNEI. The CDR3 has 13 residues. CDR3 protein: CANQKDSYNEQFF. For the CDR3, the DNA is TGTGCCAACCAGAAGGACAGTTACAATGAGCAGTTCTTC.

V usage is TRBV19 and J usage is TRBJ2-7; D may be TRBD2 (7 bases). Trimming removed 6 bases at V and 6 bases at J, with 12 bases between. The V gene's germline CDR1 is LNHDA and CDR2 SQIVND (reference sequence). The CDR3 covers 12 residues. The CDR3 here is CASSGGPLEQYF. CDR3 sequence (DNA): TGTGCCAGTAGCGGGGGGCCACTCGAGCAGTACTTC.

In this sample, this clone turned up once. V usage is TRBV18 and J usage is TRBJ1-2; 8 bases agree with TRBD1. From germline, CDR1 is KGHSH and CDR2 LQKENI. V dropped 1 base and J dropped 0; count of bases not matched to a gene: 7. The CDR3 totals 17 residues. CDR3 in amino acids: CASSPLGQGSANYGYTF. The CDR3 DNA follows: TGTGCCAGCTCACCACTCGGACAGGGCTCAGCTAACTATGGCTACACCTTC.

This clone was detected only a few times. The CDR3 nucleotides are TGTGCCAGCAGTTTCTTGGGACAGAATAGCAATCAGCCCCAGCATTTT. Translation gives CASSFLGQNSNQPQHF. V is TRBV28 and J is TRBJ1-5; 7 bases are a match to TRBD1. Germline CDR1 and CDR2: MDHEN and SYDVKM. This CDR3 is built from 16 residues. J gave up 0 bases and V 3 bases, and 5 bases lay outside the gene matches.

CDR3 region: CASSPTSGTYEQYF. CDR3 in DNA: TGTGCCAGCAGCCCGACTAGCGGCACCTACGAGCAGTACTTC. The V call is TRBV4-2, the J call TRBJ2-7, with 9 positions matching TRBD2. The V segment lost 4 bases and the J segment 2 bases; nucleotides outside the gene matches: 3. This CDR3 has 14 residues. Germline CDR1 is LGHNA and CDR2 is YNFKEQ.

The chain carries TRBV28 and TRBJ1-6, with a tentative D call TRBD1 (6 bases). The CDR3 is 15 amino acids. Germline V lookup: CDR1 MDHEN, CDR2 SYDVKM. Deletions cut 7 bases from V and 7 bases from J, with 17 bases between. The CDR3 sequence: CASNSLRGFNSPLHF. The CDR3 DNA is TGTGCCAGCAACTCGCTGAGGGGGTTCAATTCACCCCTCCACTTT.

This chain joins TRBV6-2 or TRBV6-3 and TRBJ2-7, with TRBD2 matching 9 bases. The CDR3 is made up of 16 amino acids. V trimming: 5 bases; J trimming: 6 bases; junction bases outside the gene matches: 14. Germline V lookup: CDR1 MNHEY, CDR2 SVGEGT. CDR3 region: CASSGRLAARGSEQYF. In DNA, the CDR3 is TGTGCCAGCAGTGGGAGACTAGCGGCGAGGGGGAGCGAGCAGTACTTC.

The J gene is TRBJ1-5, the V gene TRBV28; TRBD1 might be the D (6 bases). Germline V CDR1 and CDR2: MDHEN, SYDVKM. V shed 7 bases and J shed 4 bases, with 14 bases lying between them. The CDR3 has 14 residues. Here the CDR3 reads CASIPDSNNQPQHF. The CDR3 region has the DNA TGTGCCAGCATCCCGGACAGTAATAATCAGCCCCAGCATTTT.

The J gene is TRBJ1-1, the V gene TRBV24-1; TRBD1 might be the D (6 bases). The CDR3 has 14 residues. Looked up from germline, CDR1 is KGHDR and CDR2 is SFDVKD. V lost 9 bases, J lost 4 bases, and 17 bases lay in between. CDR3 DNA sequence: TGTGCCACCCACTCAGGGGCTCTCGGCACTGAAGCTTTCTTT. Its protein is CATHSGALGTEAFF.

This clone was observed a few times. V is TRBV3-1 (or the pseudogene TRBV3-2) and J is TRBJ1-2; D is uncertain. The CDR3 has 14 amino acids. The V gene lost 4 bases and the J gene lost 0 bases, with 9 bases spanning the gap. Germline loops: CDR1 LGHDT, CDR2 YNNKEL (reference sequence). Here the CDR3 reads CASSRQIANYGYTF. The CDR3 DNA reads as TGTGCCAGCAGCCGACAAATAGCTAACTATGGCTACACCTTC.

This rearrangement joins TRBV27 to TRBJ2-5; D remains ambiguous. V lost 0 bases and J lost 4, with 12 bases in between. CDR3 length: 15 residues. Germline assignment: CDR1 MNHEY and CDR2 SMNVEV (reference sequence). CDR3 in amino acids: CASSLSMRNRETQYF. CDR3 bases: TGTGCCAGCAGTTTATCGATGCGTAACAGAGAGACCCAGTACTTC.

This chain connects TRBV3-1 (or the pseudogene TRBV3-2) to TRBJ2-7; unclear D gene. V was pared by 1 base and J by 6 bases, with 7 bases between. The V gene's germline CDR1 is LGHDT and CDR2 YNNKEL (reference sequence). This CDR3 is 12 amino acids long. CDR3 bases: TGTGCCAGCAGCCAAGCGAGGCGCGAGCAGTACTTC. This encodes CASSQARREQYF.

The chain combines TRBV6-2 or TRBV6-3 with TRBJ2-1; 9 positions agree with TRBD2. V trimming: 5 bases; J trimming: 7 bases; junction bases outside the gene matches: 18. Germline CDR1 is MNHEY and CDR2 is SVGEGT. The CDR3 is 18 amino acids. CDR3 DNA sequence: TGTGCCAGCAGTCCCGATGGAAGCGGGGGGATCGCCAGGAATGAGCAGTTCTTC. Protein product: CASSPDGSGGIARNEQFF.

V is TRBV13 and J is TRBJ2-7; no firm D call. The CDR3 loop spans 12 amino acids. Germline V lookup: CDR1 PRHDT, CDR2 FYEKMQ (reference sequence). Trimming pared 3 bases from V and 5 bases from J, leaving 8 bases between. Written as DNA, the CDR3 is TGTGCCAGCAGCTTGGTGGCCCACGAGCAGTACTTC. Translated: CASSLVAHEQYF.

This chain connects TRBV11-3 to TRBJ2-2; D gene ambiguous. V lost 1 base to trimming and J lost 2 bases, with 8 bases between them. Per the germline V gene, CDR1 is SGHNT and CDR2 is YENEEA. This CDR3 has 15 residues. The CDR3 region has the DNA TGTGCCAGCAGCTTAGGATACGGTAACACCGGGGAGCTGTTTTTT. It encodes CASSLGYGNTGELFF.

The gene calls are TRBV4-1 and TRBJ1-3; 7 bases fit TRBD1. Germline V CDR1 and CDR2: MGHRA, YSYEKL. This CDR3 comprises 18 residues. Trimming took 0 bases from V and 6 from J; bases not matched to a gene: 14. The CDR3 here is CASSQDALTGYAVNTIYF. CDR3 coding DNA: TGCGCCAGCAGCCAAGACGCGCTGACAGGGTACGCGGTAAACACCATATATTTT.